This passage covers 16 T cell receptor beta chains from one sample sequenced in a study of immune cell composition in non-small cell lung cancer. The normal lung sample lay at least 3 cm, and maximally far, from the tumour. Sequencing was performed with immunoSEQ multiplex PCR; in TCRdb, only in-frame clones are kept and a portion is missing. The sample records 3,500 to 4,000 clones, over 60% being singletons. Sample: non-adjacent lung tissue. The source of these receptors is a human donor with non-small cell lung cancer.

The rearrangement joins TRBV28 to TRBJ2-1; TRBD1 matches 7 bases. In germline, CDR1 is MDHEN, CDR2 SYDVKM. This CDR3 is 13 amino acids long. Trimming took 7 bases from V and 4 from J; bases not matched to a gene: 4. The CDR3 bases are TGTGCCAGCACTGGACAGGCATACAATGAGCAGTTCTTC. Translation gives CASTGQAYNEQFF.

This clone is large. The gene calls are TRBV19 and TRBJ2-1, with 7 bases that match TRBD2. V gave up 8 bases and J gave up 7 bases; unmatched junction bases: 8. The CDR3 runs to 13 residues. Per germline, CDR1 LNHDA and CDR2 SQIVND (reference sequence). In DNA, the CDR3 is TGTGCCAGTCACGCGGGAGTGGTAAATGAGCAGTTCTTC. Protein product: CASHAGVVNEQFF. The full variable domain, rest sourced from reference TRBV19 and TRBJ2-1, is DGGITQSPKYLFRKEGQNVTLSCEQNLNHDAMYWYRQDPGQGLRLIYYSQIVNDFQKGDIAEGYSVSREKKESFPLTVTSAQKNPTAFYLCASHAGVVNEQFFGPGTRLTVL.

The V and J genes are TRBV2 and TRBJ1-1, with 8 nucleotides matching TRBD1. The junction had 15 bases not matched to a gene; V was cut back by 5 bases and J by 4 bases. This CDR3 spans 17 amino acids. The germline V gene has CDR1 SNHLY and CDR2 FYNNEI. The CDR3 nucleotides are TGTGCCAGCAGTTCCCAGGGGGCAAGAAGACTGGCCACTGAAGCTTTCTTT. It specifies CASSSQGARRLATEAFF.

This sequence joins TRBV5-4 and TRBJ2-7; 7 positions match TRBD2. Germline V CDR1 and CDR2: SGHNT, YYREEE (reference sequence). The J segment lost 6 bases and the V segment lost 0 bases, leaving 12 bases of the junction unmatched. The CDR3 is 16 amino acids. CDR3: CASSLGAGTNYGEQYF. CDR3 nucleotide sequence: TGTGCCAGCAGCTTGGGGGCCGGGACTAATTATGGCGAGCAGTACTTC.

This sequence joins TRBV19 and TRBJ1-1; a possible D gene is TRBD1 (6 bases). Trimming pared 11 bases from V and 1 base from J, leaving 14 bases between. Germline V lookup: CDR1 LNHDA, CDR2 SQIVND (reference sequence). This CDR3 is built from 13 residues. CDR3 bases: TGTGCCGCCTCGGGGACACAGAACACTGAAGCTTTCTTT. Translating it yields CAASGTQNTEAFF.

V and J are TRBV11-2 and TRBJ2-1, with D maybe TRBD2 (6 bases). This CDR3 region has 14 residues. Per the germline V gene, CDR1 is SGHAT and CDR2 is FQNNGV. V shed 6 bases and J shed 7 bases, with 16 bases lying between them. The CDR3 here is CASSWGGPGNEQFF. In DNA, the CDR3 is TGTGCCAGCAGTTGGGGAGGACCAGGGAATGAGCAGTTCTTC.

The chain couples TRBV27 to TRBJ2-7, with 10 positions matching TRBD2. Germline lookup yields CDR1 MNHEY and CDR2 SMNVEV (reference sequence). Unmatched junction bases numbered 6, after V lost 6 bases and J lost 4 bases. This CDR3 region has 14 residues. The CDR3 coding sequence is TGTGCCAGCAGGATAGCGGGAGGTTCGTACGAGCAGTACTTC. It translates to CASRIAGGSYEQYF.

DNA for the CDR3: TGCGCCAGCAGCTTGTTCACAGGAGGGAACTATGGCTACACCTTC. Protein: CASSLFTGGNYGYTF. The rearrangement links TRBV5-1 to TRBJ1-2; D perhaps matches TRBD1 (5 bases). This CDR3 has 15 amino acids. CDR1 is SGHRS and CDR2 is YFSETQ in the germline V gene. V was pared by 1 base and J by 2 bases, with 12 bases between.

The count of this clone is one. The V gene is TRBV5-1, the J gene TRBJ2-3; TRBD2 aligns across 13 bases. The CDR3 is made up of 17 amino acids. V was pared by 1 base and J by 1 base, with 3 bases of the junction left unmatched. CDR1 is SGHRS and CDR2 is YFSETQ in the germline V gene. The DNA of the CDR3 is TGCGCCAGCAGCTTGTGGGGACTAGCGGGACGCACAGATACGCAGTATTTT. Encoded protein: CASSLWGLAGRTDTQYF.

In DNA form, the CDR3 reads TGCGCCAGCAGCACAGGGGGGGGGCTCACAGATACGCAGTATTTT. It encodes CASSTGGGLTDTQYF. J is TRBJ2-3 and V is TRBV5-1, with a tentative D call TRBD1 (8 bases). Looked up from germline, CDR1 is SGHRS and CDR2 is YFSETQ. This CDR3 contains 15 residues. V dropped 4 bases and J dropped 2 bases, with 14 bases sitting between them. Combining the CDR3 with reference TRBV5-1 and TRBJ2-3 gives the whole variable domain KAGVTQTPRYLIKTRGQQVTLSCSPISGHRSVSWYQQTPGQGLQFLFEYFSETQRNKGNFPGRFSGRQFSNSRSEMNVSTLELGDSALYLCASSTGGGLTDTQYFGPGTRLTVL.

The CDR3 sequence: CASSTRQGSYGYTF. The CDR3 bases are TGTGCCAGCAGCACTCGACAGGGGAGCTATGGCTACACCTTC. This chain connects TRBV27 to TRBJ1-2; TRBD1 matches 8 bases. J gave up 4 bases and V 6 bases, and 7 bases lay outside the gene matches. The CDR3 runs 14 residues. Germline V gene data show CDR1 as MNHEY and CDR2 as SMNVEV (reference sequence).

The CDR3 loop is CASSDAAGAWGNEQFF. The CDR3 DNA reads TGTGCCAGCAGTGACGCTGCGGGGGCTTGGGGGAATGAGCAGTTCTTC. The chain recombines TRBV2 with TRBJ2-1; D possibly corresponds to TRBD2 (7 bases). V was cut by 3 bases and J by 7 bases, with 19 bases left in between. Germline lookup yields CDR1 SNHLY and CDR2 FYNNEI. CDR3 length: 16 amino acids.

The V call is TRBV5-4, the J call TRBJ2-7; TRBD2 aligns across 9 bases. The CDR3 runs 15 residues. The V gene's germline CDR1 is SGHNT and CDR2 YYREEE (reference sequence). With V trimmed by 0 bases and J by 6 bases, 7 bases remained unmatched. Here the CDR3 DNA reads TGTGCCAGCAGCTTGGCCGTAGCGGGAGTAGCCGAGCAGTACTTC. It translates to CASSLAVAGVAEQYF.

This clone was counted between two and nine times. This chain joins TRBV2 and TRBJ1-1, with 7 positions matching TRBD1. The V and J ends lost 2 bases and 0 bases, in that order; junction bases with no gene match: 9. Germline V lookup: CDR1 SNHLY, CDR2 FYNNEI. The CDR3 sequence is 17 residues long. The CDR3, as DNA: TGTGCCAGCAGTGAAATCGCGGGACAGATGATGAACACTGAAGCTTTCTTT. It translates to CASSEIAGQMMNTEAFF.

This clone was counted between two and nine times. The rearrangement uses TRBV4-1 and TRBJ2-7; D is perhaps TRBD2 (6 bases). Germline CDR1 reads MGHRA; CDR2 reads YSYEKL. This CDR3 spans 15 amino acids. Trimming took off 4 bases at V and 1 base at J, with 14 bases between the two ends. This chain's CDR3 is CASSPRRGGSYEQYF. The CDR3 nucleotides are TGCGCCAGCAGCCCCCGGAGAGGAGGGTCCTACGAGCAGTACTTC.

V is TRBV10-2 and J is TRBJ1-2, with D uncertain. With 3 bases removed from V and 8 bases from J, the gap between germline ends came to 13 bases. CDR1 and CDR2 (germline): WSHSY, SAAADI. The CDR3 is 13 amino acids. CDR3 coding DNA: TGCGCCAGCAGTGATTCGAGGGCGGGCGGCTACACCTTC. As protein: CASSDSRAGGYTF.